One sample yielded the 11 T cell receptor beta chains listed below, sequenced in a study of early T cells in non-severe SARS-CoV-2 infection. MiXCR, run by TCRdb on the 5' RACE reads, gives a single entry per CDR3 protein. The sample lists about 100,000 distinct CDR3 sequences, approximately 13% occurring once. The source material was whole blood. The receptors come from an adult who was a healthcare worker with PCR-confirmed SARS-CoV-2 infection or an uninfected control (not recorded which).

This clonotype showed up just a few times. The gene calls are TRBV28 and TRBJ1-3; D gene ambiguous. The CDR3 covers 16 residues. Trimming stripped 5 bases from V and 2 bases from J, with 16 bases between. CDR1 is MDHEN, CDR2 SYDVKM, per germline. The CDR3 reads CASSPGGRGAGNTIYF. The CDR3 DNA follows: TGTGCCAGCAGTCCCGGAGGGCGGGGTGCTGGAAACACCATATATTTT.

This clonotype has only a few counts. This rearrangement joins TRBV9 to TRBJ2-2; 10 bases fit TRBD2. The CDR3 consists of 16 residues. Germline values: CDR1 SGDLS, CDR2 YYNGEE. V shed 3 bases and J 6 bases; nucleotides not matched to a gene: 8. CDR3 sequence: CASSEGSGGVPGELFF. The CDR3 coding sequence is TGTGCCAGCAGCGAGGGGAGCGGGGGGGTCCCCGGGGAGCTGTTTTTT.

This clonotype was seen many times. The chain couples TRBV27 to TRBJ2-7, with 9 bases matching TRBD2. The germline gives CDR1 MNHEY, CDR2 SMNVEV (reference sequence). The V and J ends lost 5 bases and 6 bases, in that order; junction bases with no gene match: 8. The CDR3 extends over 14 amino acids. The CDR3 protein is CASSPGTSLREQYF. DNA for the CDR3: TGTGCCAGCAGTCCGGGGACTAGCCTTCGCGAGCAGTACTTC.

This clonotype was found a few times. The chain joins TRBV5-1 to TRBJ2-2; D unclear. The CDR3 is made up of 16 amino acids. Per the germline V gene, CDR1 is SGHRS and CDR2 is YFSETQ. Trimming stripped 3 bases from V and 1 base from J, with 13 bases between. The CDR3 loop reads CASSSLVRMNTGELFF. The CDR3 DNA reads TGCGCCAGCAGCTCCCTGGTTCGTATGAACACCGGGGAGCTGTTTTTT.

This clonotype was counted many times. The chain employs TRBV11-2 and TRBJ2-7, with a possible D match to TRBD1 (5 bases). The CDR3 is made up of 13 amino acids. V lost 5 bases and J 6 bases, leaving 14 bases between the germline ends. Germline CDR1 SGHAT, CDR2 FQNNGV. CDR3 DNA sequence: TGTGCCAGCAGCAGAGTTCAGGGTCGCGAGCAGTACTTC. Translating gives CASSRVQGREQYF. Full variable domain (outside the CDR3, taken from reference TRBV11-2 and TRBJ2-7): EAGVAQSPRYKIIEKRQSVAFWCNPISGHATLYWYQQILGQGPKLLIQFQNNGVVDDSQLPKDRFSAERLKGVDSTLKIQPAKLEDSAVYLCASSRVQGREQYFGPGTRLTVT.

This clonotype has more than one count but fewer than ten. The chain couples TRBV24-1 to TRBJ1-1; 9 nucleotides align to TRBD1. V shed 7 bases and J 6 bases; nucleotides not matched to a gene: 5. This CDR3 has 13 residues. Germline values: CDR1 KGHDR, CDR2 SFDVKD. CDR3 sequence: CATSKDRGAEAFF. Here the CDR3 DNA reads TGTGCCACCAGCAAGGACAGGGGCGCTGAAGCTTTCTTT.

This clonotype was counted only a few times. V is TRBV7-2 and J is TRBJ2-7; 8 bases agree with TRBD1. Germline CDR1 reads SGHTA; CDR2 reads FQGNSA. The V gene end was trimmed by 5 bases and the J gene end by 2 bases; junction bases not matched to a gene: 17. The CDR3 contains 18 residues. Written as DNA, the CDR3 is TGTGCCAGCAGCCTCCACTTAGTCCGGGACAGGCCAACCTACGAGCAGTACTTC. Translated, it gives CASSLHLVRDRPTYEQYF.

This clonotype showed up many times. This chain connects TRBV6-1 to TRBJ1-1; 7 bases agree with TRBD1. The CDR3 spans 14 residues. Looked up from germline, CDR1 is MNHNS and CDR2 is SASEGT. The J segment lost 1 base and the V segment lost 6 bases, leaving 5 bases of the junction unmatched. The CDR3 here is CASRTGTANTEAFF. In DNA form, the CDR3 reads TGTGCCAGCAGGACCGGGACAGCGAACACTGAAGCTTTCTTT.

This clonotype was counted at least ten times. The CDR3 ends on some other residue instead of the conserved phenylalanine or tryptophan, so this is likely a read error. V and J are TRBV9 and TRBJ2-5, with unresolved D. The CDR3 covers 11 residues. Germline V CDR1 and CDR2: SGDLS, YYNGEE. Trimming cost V 4 bases and J 5 bases, with 6 bases left between them. The CDR3 region has the DNA TGTGCCAGCAGCCTAGAGGAGACCCAGTACTCC. It encodes CASSLEETQYS.

There are many counts of this clonotype. The chain combines TRBV7-8 with TRBJ2-3, with TRBD1 identical over 9 bases. Germline V gene data show CDR1 as SGHVS and CDR2 as FQNEAQ. Losses at the gene ends were 4 bases for V and 6 bases for J; bases not matched to a gene: 5. The CDR3 covers 14 residues. CDR3 nucleotides: TGTGCCAGCAGCTCCTGGGACAGGGAGGATACGCAGTATTTT. As protein: CASSSWDREDTQYF. The whole variable domain, filled in from reference TRBV7-8 and TRBJ2-3, reads GAGVSQSPRYKVAKRGQDVALRCDPISGHVSLFWYQQALGQGPEFLTYFQNEAQLDKSGLPSDRFFAERPEGSVSTLKIQRTQQEDSAVYLCASSSWDREDTQYFGPGTRLTVL.

This clonotype has just a few counts. The chain joins TRBV6-2 or TRBV6-3 to TRBJ1-5; D possibly corresponds to TRBD1 (5 bases). Between the trimmed V and J ends, which lost 0 bases and 2 bases, there was a span of 20 bases. CDR1 and CDR2 from the germline V gene are MNHEY and SVGEGT. This CDR3 comprises 19 residues. The CDR3 DNA is TGTGCCAGCAGTTACTCGATCGGGGGAAGTACGGGTGGCAATCAGCCCCAGCATTTT. This sequence encodes CASSYSIGGSTGGNQPQHF.